A single sample gave rise to the 30 T cell receptor beta chains below, sequenced in a study of blood T cells in healthy people across ages. A J-beta primer mix and a sample-barcoded 5' primer were used in a second PCR of roughly 7 to 12 cycles. TCRdb called the 5' RACE reads again in MiXCR, with one record for every CDR3 protein. In the table there are more than 650,000 distinct CDR3 sequences, about 55% of which are singletons. Sequencing was done on a sample of blood. The receptors were sampled from a man at least 80 years old in good health.

This chain connects TRBV14 to TRBJ1-4; tentatively, D is TRBD1 (6 bases). This CDR3 spans 15 amino acids. V was clipped by 0 bases and J by 4 bases, with 9 bases between them. Germline lookup yields CDR1 SGHDN and CDR2 FVKESK. CDR3 coding DNA: TGTGCCAGCAGCCAAGAGACAGGCTATAATGAAAAACTGTTTTTT. This codes for CASSQETGYNEKLFF.

The chain couples TRBV27 to TRBJ2-1; D is unresolved. Germline V gives CDR1 MNHEY, CDR2 SMNVEV (reference sequence). The CDR3 totals 16 residues. V was cut by 3 bases and J by 0 bases, with 12 bases left in between. Written as DNA, the CDR3 is TGTGCCAGCAGTTTTAAGGACCCAAGCTCCTACAATGAGCAGTTCTTC. Translating gives CASSFKDPSSYNEQFF.

The J gene is TRBJ2-5, the V gene TRBV24-1; 8 positions agree with TRBD1. The J call is uncertain, as TRBJ2-7 better fits the DNA end. The CDR3 has 15 residues. CDR1 KGHDR and CDR2 SFDVKD come from the germline V gene. Here the CDR3 reads CATSDPRTGPHEQYF. The DNA of the CDR3 is TGTGCCACCAGTGACCCCAGGACAGGGCCCCACGAGCAGTACTTC.

This clonotype was observed a single time. V is TRBV20-1 and J is TRBJ2-1; TRBD2 matches at 10 bases. V shed 7 bases, J shed 4 bases, and the junction held 10 bases outside the gene matches. Germline V gene lookup returns CDR1 DFQATT and CDR2 SNEGSKA (reference sequence). The CDR3 extends over 15 amino acids. DNA of the CDR3: TGCAGTGTCCCCTGGACTAGCGGCCTATACAATGAGCAGTTCTTC. Encoded protein: CSVPWTSGLYNEQFF.

This chain links TRBV10-3 with TRBJ2-1; TRBD1 aligns across 7 bases. This CDR3 region has 12 residues. The V and J ends lost 10 bases and 7 bases, in that order; junction bases with no gene match: 7. CDR1 and CDR2 from the germline V gene are ENHRY and SYGVKD. The CDR3 coding sequence is TGTGCCACCCAGACAGGGATAAATGAGCAGTTCTTC. This translates into CATQTGINEQFF.

This clonotype was seen a few times. The J gene is TRBJ2-4, the V gene TRBV5-1, with 9 bases identical to TRBD2. The J call could be wrong; TRBJ2-7 is a better fit for the DNA end. Germline V gene lookup returns CDR1 SGHRS and CDR2 YFSETQ. The CDR3 length is 15 residues. In DNA form, the CDR3 reads TGCGCCAGCAGCTTGGTTGCGGGAGGGAACCACGAGCAGTACTTC. Translation gives CASSLVAGGNHEQYF.

This chain uses TRBV20-1 with TRBJ2-5, with a possible D match to TRBD1 (7 bases). This CDR3 is 13 amino acids long. With 3 bases removed from V and 9 bases from J, the gap between germline ends came to 17 bases. Germline assignment: CDR1 DFQATT and CDR2 SNEGSKA (reference sequence). Here the CDR3 DNA reads TGCAGTGCTAGTGATCCCGACAGGGAGGCCCAGTACTTC. As protein: CSASDPDREAQYF.

V is TRBV20-1 and J is TRBJ2-3, with TRBD2 matching 16 bases. The V gene end was trimmed by 3 bases and the J gene end by 14 bases; junction bases not matched to a gene: 23. Germline V gene sequence: CDR1 DFQATT, CDR2 SNEGSKA (reference sequence). This CDR3 has 19 residues. CDR3 nucleotides: TGCAGTGCTAGGGCACCCGGGACTAGCGGGAGGGCCAGGCCCAGATACGCGTATTTT. Translating gives CSARAPGTSGRARPRYAYF.

This chain connects TRBV6-1 to TRBJ2-7; D might be TRBD1 (6 bases). Germline V lookup: CDR1 MNHNS, CDR2 SASEGT. The CDR3 totals 13 residues. Trimming took off 7 bases at V and 5 bases at J, with 15 bases between the two ends. CDR3 DNA: TGTGCCAGCAACCGACAGGACGCCGACGAGCAGTACTTC. Residues: CASNRQDADEQYF.

This clonotype was detected only a few times. The V call is TRBV2, the J call TRBJ2-1; 11 bases are shared with TRBD2. Germline V gene data show CDR1 as SNHLY and CDR2 as FYNNEI. After removal of 6 bases from V and 4 bases from J, the junction contained 2 bases not matched to a gene. The CDR3 length is 14 residues. The CDR3 bases are TGTGCCAGCAGGATAGCGGGAGGGTACAATGAGCAGTTCTTC. It specifies CASRIAGGYNEQFF.

The chain has TRBV29-1 and TRBJ2-3, with D maybe TRBD1 (5 bases). The CDR3 length is 14 residues. CDR1 is SQVTM, CDR2 ANQGSEA, per germline. Trimming pared 6 bases from V and 0 bases from J, leaving 13 bases between. CDR3 DNA: TGCAGCGTCCGCGCTGGGGCTAGCACAGATACGCAGTATTTT. It specifies CSVRAGASTDTQYF.

The rearrangement joins TRBV3-1 to TRBJ2-3; 7 bases are shared with TRBD2. Germline V gene lookup returns CDR1 LGHDT and CDR2 YNNKEL (reference sequence). V dropped 4 bases and J dropped 1; count of bases not matched to a gene: 11. The CDR3 extends over 17 amino acids. CDR3 in DNA: TGTGCCAGCAGCCTCTACCTGGGAGGGAGCGGCACAGATACGCAGTATTTT. This codes for CASSLYLGGSGTDTQYF.

The rearrangement uses TRBV10-3 and TRBJ2-1, with D unresolved. The CDR3 has 12 amino acids. The V gene's germline CDR1 is ENHRY and CDR2 SYGVKD. The V end lost 6 bases, the J end lost 2 bases, and 5 bases lay between the germline ends. CDR3: CAIRGTYNEQFF. CDR3 DNA: TGTGCCATCAGGGGTACCTACAATGAGCAGTTCTTC.

This clonotype was picked up a small number of times. The V gene is TRBV14, the J gene TRBJ2-7, with TRBD1 matching over 7 bases. This CDR3 region has 14 residues. The V gene end was trimmed by 4 bases and the J gene end by 3 bases; junction bases not matched to a gene: 6. Germline-derived CDR1 and CDR2 are SGHDN and FVKESK. The CDR3 reads CASSRTGKHYEQYF. The CDR3 DNA is TGTGCCAGCAGCCGGACAGGAAAACACTACGAGCAGTACTTC.

This clonotype was observed once. The rearrangement joins TRBV5-1 to TRBJ2-5, with D perhaps matching TRBD2 (6 bases). This CDR3 is 14 amino acids long. Germline lookup yields CDR1 SGHRS and CDR2 YFSETQ. The V end lost 3 bases, the J end lost 1 base, and 10 bases lay between the germline ends. The CDR3 bases are TGCGCCAGCAGCTCTACTAGCAGCCAAGAGACCCAGTACTTC. The encoded protein is CASSSTSSQETQYF.

J is TRBJ2-1 and V is TRBV10-2, with 14 bases that match TRBD2. The CDR3 spans 15 residues. Per the germline V gene, CDR1 is WSHSY and CDR2 is SAAADI. V was pared by 7 bases and J by 9 bases, with 8 bases of the junction left unmatched. As DNA, the CDR3 is TGCGCCAGCAAGATAGGACTAGCGGGGGGCGGTGAGCAGTTCTTC. Translating it yields CASKIGLAGGGEQFF.

The chain joins TRBV18 to TRBJ2-3, with D possibly TRBD2 on 6 matching bases. This CDR3 is 15 amino acids long. From germline, CDR1 is KGHSH and CDR2 LQKENI. V shed 3 bases and J shed 14 bases, with 24 bases lying between them. CDR3 nucleotide sequence: TGTGCCAGCTCACCGGTAGCGGCGAACTCCGATTACGCGTATTTT. Encoded protein: CASSPVAANSDYAYF.

This clonotype was seen a single time. The rearrangement uses TRBV20-1 and TRBJ2-7, with TRBD2 matching over 9 bases. The V and J ends lost 2 bases and 7 bases, in that order; junction bases with no gene match: 15. This CDR3 comprises 16 residues. Germline loops: CDR1 DFQATT, CDR2 SNEGSKA (reference sequence). Here the CDR3 reads CSARSPLAGRSDEQYF. In DNA, the CDR3 is TGCAGTGCTAGATCACCTCTAGCGGGGAGGTCGGATGAGCAGTACTTC.

The chain recombines TRBV12-3 or TRBV12-4 with TRBJ2-1; 7 bases map to TRBD2. This CDR3 is 15 amino acids long. V gave up 6 bases and J gave up 5 bases; unmatched junction bases: 10. The CDR3 DNA follows: TGTGCCAGCAGCCCCGGGACTAACTCACACAATGAGCAGTTCTTC. It is translated as CASSPGTNSHNEQFF.

This clonotype was observed once. The V gene is TRBV5-5, the J gene TRBJ1-2; D is ambiguous. The germline V gene has CDR1 SGHKS and CDR2 YYEKEE (reference sequence). This CDR3 has 13 residues. The V gene lost 3 bases and the J gene lost 9 bases, with 15 bases spanning the gap. CDR3 coding DNA: TGTGCCAGCAGCTCGACGCCCGGGGTGAGCTACACCTTC. Translating gives CASSSTPGVSYTF.

The chain carries TRBV5-1 and TRBJ1-1, with 9 bases that match TRBD1. V shed 3 bases, J shed 6 bases, and the junction held 3 bases outside the gene matches. The CDR3 loop spans 13 amino acids. CDR1 is SGHRS and CDR2 is YFSETQ in the germline V gene. CDR3 amino acids: CASSSGTGPEAFF. The CDR3 region has the DNA TGCGCCAGCAGCTCCGGGACAGGGCCTGAAGCTTTCTTT. Full variable domain (remainder filled in from reference TRBV5-1 and TRBJ1-1): KAGVTQTPRYLIKTRGQQVTLSCSPISGHRSVSWYQQTPGQGLQFLFEYFSETQRNKGNFPGRFSGRQFSNSRSEMNVSTLELGDSALYLCASSSGTGPEAFFGQGTRLTVV.

CDR3 DNA: TGTGCCAGCAGTACCGGCGGACAGGGGGCCGATGAGCAGTTCTTC. As protein: CASSTGGQGADEQFF. This sequence joins TRBV28 and TRBJ2-1; 11 bases are shared with TRBD1. The CDR3 totals 15 residues. V lost 5 bases to trimming and J lost 8 bases; unmatched junction nucleotides: 8. CDR1 and CDR2 (germline): MDHEN, SYDVKM.

This chain uses TRBV19 with TRBJ1-2; D ambiguous. Germline V gene lookup returns CDR1 LNHDA and CDR2 SQIVND (reference sequence). The CDR3 runs to 16 residues. V lost 1 base and J lost 4, with 16 bases in between. The CDR3 loop is CASSIGANHPSYGYTF. As DNA, the CDR3 is TGTGCCAGTAGTATAGGCGCCAACCACCCTAGCTATGGCTACACCTTC.

In this sample, this clonotype turned up a few times. The CDR3 bases are TGTGCCAGCAGCCAAGATGGGGTTGACGCGTATTTT. Protein: CASSQDGVDAYF. V and J are TRBV4-2 and TRBJ2-3; no clear D. The CDR3 extends over 12 amino acids. The germline V and J ends were trimmed by 0 bases and 14 bases, with 12 bases remaining between them. The germline gives CDR1 LGHNA, CDR2 YNFKEQ.

This clonotype was recorded a few times. This rearrangement joins TRBV3-1 to TRBJ1-2; D is ambiguous. The V end was cut by 1 base, the J end by 4 bases, with 13 bases between. The CDR3 has 15 amino acids. The germline V gene has CDR1 LGHDT and CDR2 YNNKEL (reference sequence). This chain's CDR3 is CASSQAMSSAYGYTF. The CDR3 region has the DNA TGTGCCAGCAGCCAAGCTATGTCGTCGGCCTATGGCTACACCTTC. The whole variable domain, remainder taken from reference TRBV3-1 and TRBJ1-2, is DTAVSQTPKYLVTQMGNDKSIKCEQNLGHDTMYWYKQDSKKFLKIMFSYNNKELIINETVPNRFSPKSPDKAHLNLHINSLELGDSAVYFCASSQAMSSAYGYTFGSGTRLTVV.

In its sample, this clonotype was seen a few times. The chain combines TRBV2 with TRBJ1-5, with D hard to call. Deletions cut 11 bases from V and 4 bases from J, with 18 bases between. The CDR3 covers 14 residues. Germline values: CDR1 SNHLY, CDR2 FYNNEI. The DNA of the CDR3 is TGTGCCTGTACCCGGACCCGCGGGAATCAGCCCCAGCATTTT. Residues: CACTRTRGNQPQHF. Full variable domain (rest looked up from reference TRBV2 and TRBJ1-5): EPEVTQTPSHQVTQMGQEVILRCVPISNHLYFYWYRQILGQKVEFLVSFYNNEISEKSEIFDDQFSVERPDGSNFTLKIRSTKLEDSAMYFCACTRTRGNQPQHFGDGTRLSIL.

This chain links TRBV5-1 with TRBJ2-2; D not resolved. Trimming stripped 4 bases from V and 1 base from J, with 8 bases between. The CDR3 is 14 amino acids. Germline CDR1 is SGHRS and CDR2 is YFSETQ. The CDR3 here is CASSVGKNTGELFF. For the CDR3, the DNA is TGCGCCAGCAGCGTGGGCAAGAACACCGGGGAGCTGTTTTTT.

This clonotype was seen ten or more times. The V and J genes are TRBV10-3 and TRBJ2-1; D call uncertain. Germline V CDR1 and CDR2: ENHRY, SYGVKD. The length of the CDR3 is 15 residues. V lost 2 bases and J 0 bases, leaving 8 bases between the germline ends. This CDR3 is CAISEDRSSYNEQFF. Written as DNA, the CDR3 is TGTGCCATCAGTGAGGACCGAAGCTCCTACAATGAGCAGTTCTTC.

The gene calls are TRBV5-1 and TRBJ2-5; D gene unclear. Trimming left V 3 bases short and J 7 bases short, with 19 bases between. Germline V gene lookup returns CDR1 SGHRS and CDR2 YFSETQ. This CDR3 region has 15 residues. The CDR3 nucleotides are TGCGCCAGCAGCTCAGCTCCGGACGGGTTAGGGACCCAGTACTTC. Amino acids: CASSSAPDGLGTQYF.

This clonotype was found a few times. The chain uses TRBV9 and TRBJ2-2; the D gene is possibly TRBD1 (6 bases). The germline CDR1 and CDR2 sequences are SGDLS and YYNGEE. V lost 6 bases to trimming and J lost 0 bases, with 12 bases between them. CDR3 length: 15 amino acids. CDR3 amino acids: CASNPGAANTGELFF. The CDR3 coding sequence is TGTGCCAGCAACCCAGGGGCCGCGAACACCGGGGAGCTGTTTTTT.